The 25 T cell receptor beta chains below all came from one sample that was sequenced in a study of early T cells in non-severe SARS-CoV-2 infection. TCRdb fed the 5' RACE reads into MiXCR, producing one record per CDR3 protein. The data show tens of thousands of distinct CDR3 sequences, around 15% seen once. Sequencing was carried out using whole blood. The receptors stem from an adult who was a healthcare worker with PCR-confirmed SARS-CoV-2 infection or an uninfected control (not recorded which).

This clonotype appeared many times. V and J are TRBV20-1 and TRBJ2-5; TRBD2 agrees at 8 bases. CDR3 length equals 15 residues. Germline values: CDR1 DFQATT, CDR2 SNEGSKA (reference sequence). Trimming at V came to 3 bases and at J to 2 bases, leaving 8 bases not matched to a gene. As DNA, the CDR3 is TGCAGTGCTAGTGACGTAGCGGGGCTACAAGAGACCCAGTACTTC. It is translated as CSASDVAGLQETQYF.

This clonotype was observed at least ten times. The chain links TRBV7-2 to TRBJ2-7, with no clear D. Trimming shortened V by 5 bases and J by 3 bases, and 5 bases separated the two germline ends. Per the germline V gene, CDR1 is SGHTA and CDR2 is FQGNSA. The CDR3 is 11 residues long. CDR3 DNA sequence: TGTGCCAGCAGCCTAAACTACGAGCAGTACTTC. It yields the protein CASSLNYEQYF.

Only a few counts were recorded for this clonotype. This chain joins TRBV20-1 and TRBJ2-1; TRBD2 aligns across 10 bases. The CDR3 spans 14 residues. V dropped 3 bases and J dropped 7; count of bases not matched to a gene: 6. CDR1 DFQATT and CDR2 SNEGSKA come from the germline V gene (reference sequence). The CDR3: CSARTGLAINEQFF. CDR3 nucleotide sequence: TGCAGTGCTAGGACGGGACTAGCGATTAATGAGCAGTTCTTC.

This clonotype occurred many times. This rearrangement joins TRBV7-9 to TRBJ2-1; 7 bases agree with TRBD1. The trim removed 5 bases at V and 4 bases at J, leaving 8 bases unmatched. This CDR3 has 15 amino acids. The germline gives CDR1 SEHNR, CDR2 FQNEAQ (reference sequence). CDR3 bases: TGTGCCAGCAGCCCCGGGACAGTTGGGTACAATGAGCAGTTCTTC. Translated: CASSPGTVGYNEQFF.

The genes are TRBV7-9 and TRBJ2-5, with 13 bases identical to TRBD2. J was trimmed by 2 bases and V by 1 base; bases with no gene match: 4. Germline CDR1 and CDR2: SEHNR and FQNEAQ (reference sequence). The CDR3 runs 17 residues. Here the CDR3 DNA reads TGTGCCAGCAGCTTAGGGGGACTAGCGGGGTCGCAAGAGACCCAGTACTTC. This encodes CASSLGGLAGSQETQYF.

Regarding this clonotype: One end of the junction is discordant with germline, which a read error may explain. The rearrangement links TRBV20-1 to TRBJ2-7; 10 bases are shared with TRBD2. The CDR3 runs to 15 residues. Germline CDR1 reads DFQATT; CDR2 reads SNEGSKA (reference sequence). CDR3 bases: TGCAGTGCTGGAGAACTAGCGGGGCTTTCCTACGAGCAGTACTTC. Encoded protein: CSAGELAGLSYEQYF.

The gene calls are TRBV30 and TRBJ2-3; 8 bases align to TRBD2. The CDR3 has 16 residues. The trim removed 1 base at V and 0 bases at J, leaving 6 bases unmatched. Germline V CDR1 and CDR2: GTSNPN, SVGIG (reference sequence). CDR3 loop: CAWSAGGARSTDTQYF. In DNA form, the CDR3 reads TGTGCCTGGAGTGCCGGGGGGGCACGCAGCACAGATACGCAGTATTTT.

This clonotype was found many times. The chain recombines TRBV7-9 with TRBJ1-1; D remains ambiguous. CDR3 size: 16 residues. V lost 1 base to trimming and J lost 0 bases, with 12 bases between them. From germline, CDR1 is SEHNR and CDR2 FQNEAQ (reference sequence). CDR3 protein: CASSLDPKSLNTEAFF. Written as DNA, the CDR3 is TGTGCCAGCAGCTTAGACCCTAAATCCTTGAACACTGAAGCTTTCTTT.

This clonotype was seen a few times. The chain uses TRBV9 and TRBJ2-7, with unresolved D. The germline CDR1 and CDR2 sequences are SGDLS and YYNGEE. Trimming took off 4 bases at V and 0 bases at J, with 14 bases between the two ends. The length of the CDR3 is 15 residues. CDR3 amino acids: CASSPRRLSSYEQYF. The CDR3 nucleotides are TGTGCCAGCAGCCCCCGCAGGTTATCCTCCTACGAGCAGTACTTC. Supplemented by reference TRBV9 and TRBJ2-7, the full variable domain reads DSGVTQTPKHLITATGQRVTLRCSPRSGDLSVYWYQQSLDQGLQFLIQYYNGEERAKGNILERFSAQQFPDLHSELNLSSLELGDSALYFCASSPRRLSSYEQYFGPGTRLTVT.

This clonotype was counted at least ten times. CDR3 nucleotide sequence: TGCAGTGCAGAACGAGATTCACTGAACACTGAAGCTTTCTTT. It yields the protein CSAERDSLNTEAFF. This rearrangement joins TRBV20-1 to TRBJ1-1; D gene uncertain. Per the germline V gene, CDR1 is DFQATT and CDR2 is SNEGSKA (reference sequence). The CDR3 totals 14 residues. Trimming took off 6 bases at V and 0 bases at J, with 14 bases between the two ends.

This clonotype was detected a few times. The chain carries TRBV5-6 and TRBJ2-2; tentatively, D is TRBD2 (6 bases). V shed 3 bases and J shed 5 bases, with 17 bases lying between them. The CDR3 has 16 amino acids. The germline CDR1 and CDR2 sequences are SGHDT and YYEEEE. CDR3 bases: TGTGCCAGCAGCTACCTAGTAGCGGAAGAGACCGGGGAGCTGTTTTTT. Encoded protein: CASSYLVAEETGELFF.

The chain recombines TRBV2 with TRBJ2-2, with D perhaps assigned TRBD1 or TRBD2 (5 bases each). This CDR3 region has 15 residues. Trimming took off 4 bases at V and 0 bases at J, with 9 bases between the two ends. Germline-derived CDR1 and CDR2 are SNHLY and FYNNEI. The CDR3 is CASSASGPNTGELFF. CDR3 nucleotide sequence: TGTGCCAGCAGTGCATCGGGACCGAACACCGGGGAGCTGTTTTTT.

In nucleotides, the CDR3 is TGCGCCAGCACCAAAAAAGCGGGGGGGCTTGGCACAGATACGCAGTATTTT. Translated: CASTKKAGGLGTDTQYF. The chain recombines TRBV5-1 with TRBJ2-3, with 10 bases matching TRBD2. CDR3 length equals 17 residues. Germline CDR1 and CDR2: SGHRS and YFSETQ. Trimming at V came to 6 bases and at J to 1 base, leaving 11 bases not matched to a gene.

The chain carries TRBV13 and TRBJ1-1, with D tentatively TRBD1 (5 bases). The CDR3 sequence is 14 residues long. Germline values: CDR1 PRHDT, CDR2 FYEKMQ (reference sequence). V was pared by 7 bases and J by 1 base, with 13 bases between. In DNA, the CDR3 is TGTGCCAGCAAGAAGGGACTCGAGAACACTGAAGCTTTCTTT. Its protein is CASKKGLENTEAFF.

The chain combines TRBV10-3 with TRBJ1-1; 7 nucleotides agree with TRBD1. From germline, CDR1 is ENHRY and CDR2 SYGVKD. V dropped 6 bases and J dropped 5; count of bases not matched to a gene: 9. The CDR3 sequence is 14 residues long. CDR3 DNA: TGTGCCATCAGGGAGACAGGGTCGAGGACTGAAGCTTTCTTT. Translated, it gives CAIRETGSRTEAFF.

The sample holds many counts of this clonotype. This chain connects TRBV29-1 to TRBJ2-7, with 8 bases matching TRBD2. This CDR3 is built from 13 residues. Germline loops: CDR1 SQVTM, CDR2 ANQGSEA. J lost 2 bases, V lost 6 bases, and 6 bases had no gene match. The CDR3 region has the DNA TGCAGCGTCTCCCCGGGGGGGGCCTACGAGCAGTACTTC. This translates into CSVSPGGAYEQYF.

The CDR3 DNA is TGTGCCAGCAGCCTAGACAGTAGGGGACTAGGGCCAGATACGCAGTATTTT. This encodes CASSLDSRGLGPDTQYF. V gene TRBV3-2 combines with J gene TRBJ2-3; TRBD2 is the table's D call, not checked against the DNA. TRBV3-2 is recorded as a pseudogene. This CDR3 comprises 17 residues.

This clonotype was observed a handful of times. The chain has TRBV9 and TRBJ2-1; 7 nucleotides agree with TRBD1. The J segment lost 3 bases and the V segment lost 4 bases, leaving 16 bases of the junction unmatched. CDR3 length: 18 residues. Germline lookup yields CDR1 SGDLS and CDR2 YYNGEE. CDR3: CASSRPRRGQQGYNEQFF. DNA of the CDR3: TGTGCCAGCAGCCGACCGAGACGGGGACAGCAGGGCTACAATGAGCAGTTCTTC.

V is TRBV29-1 and J is TRBJ1-1; unclear D gene. The CDR3 runs to 11 residues. CDR1 and CDR2 from the germline V gene are SQVTM and ANQGSEA. V lost 5 bases and J lost 5, with 9 bases in between. In DNA form, the CDR3 reads TGCAGCGTTCGGGCAAGGACTGAAGCTTTCTTT. It encodes CSVRARTEAFF.

This clonotype was picked up a small number of times. This rearrangement joins TRBV3-1 to TRBJ2-7; TRBD2 might be the D (5 bases). Germline V gives CDR1 LGHDT, CDR2 YNNKEL (reference sequence). V gave up 1 base and J gave up 5 bases, with 15 bases separating them. The CDR3 extends over 15 amino acids. CDR3 bases: TGTGCCAGCAGCCAAGGGGCTGGACTCGTCCACGAGCAGTACTTC. It translates to CASSQGAGLVHEQYF.

This clonotype appeared many times. The rearrangement uses TRBV20-1 and TRBJ1-1; TRBD1 matches 7 bases. The trim removed 4 bases at V and 0 bases at J, leaving 5 bases unmatched. The CDR3 contains 14 residues. From germline, CDR1 is DFQATT and CDR2 SNEGSKA (reference sequence). The CDR3 nucleotides read TGCAGTGCTACGGCGGGACAGCTGAACACTGAAGCTTTCTTT. Translating it yields CSATAGQLNTEAFF.

This clonotype was counted only a few times. The rearrangement links TRBV9 to TRBJ1-3; 7 nucleotides agree with TRBD1. Looked up from germline, CDR1 is SGDLS and CDR2 is YYNGEE. CDR3 length: 15 residues. V lost 0 bases and J lost 4; bases outside the gene matches: 4. This chain's CDR3 is CASSVGGTAGNTIYF. In nucleotides, the CDR3 is TGTGCCAGCAGCGTAGGGGGGACAGCGGGAAACACCATATATTTT.

This clonotype was seen repeatedly, ten times or more. The chain carries TRBV24-1 and TRBJ2-1, with D tentatively TRBD2 (6 bases). This CDR3 is built from 17 residues. Trimming stripped 3 bases from V and 3 bases from J, with 17 bases between. Germline CDR1 and CDR2: KGHDR and SFDVKD. The CDR3 DNA sequence: TGTGCCACCAGTGATCCATCGTCCAAGGAGGGCTACAATGAGCAGTTCTTC. This translates into CATSDPSSKEGYNEQFF.

The rearrangement uses TRBV5-1 and TRBJ2-3; weak D call: TRBD1 (6 bases). This CDR3 contains 15 residues. Trimming cost V 7 bases and J 4 bases, with 19 bases left between them. The germline V gene has CDR1 SGHRS and CDR2 YFSETQ. This chain's CDR3 is CASAINGGLPDTQYF. CDR3 nucleotide sequence: TGCGCCAGCGCGATTAATGGGGGCCTCCCAGATACGCAGTATTTT.

The chain has TRBV7-3 and TRBJ2-2; D gene uncertain. The length of the CDR3 is 14 residues. Trimming pared 5 bases from V and 4 bases from J, leaving 11 bases between. Germline V lookup: CDR1 SGHTA, CDR2 FQGTGA. Here the CDR3 DNA reads TGTGCCAGCAGCGCGAGAGTGACCACCGGGGAGCTGTTTTTT. As protein: CASSARVTTGELFF. Full variable domain (missing parts from reference TRBV7-3 and TRBJ2-2): GAGVSQTPSNKVTEKGKYVELRCDPISGHTALYWYRQSLGQGPEFLIYFQGTGAADDSGLPNDRFFAVRPEGSVSTLKIQRTERGDSAVYLCASSARVTTGELFFGEGSRLTVL.